Listed below are T cell receptor beta chains from one sample, sequenced in a study of T cells in Graves' hyperthyroidism and ophthalmopathy. TCRdb processed the multiplex PCR reads anew with MiXCR; each CDR3 protein has one entry. The table has under 350,000 distinct CDR3 sequences, about 18% seen once. Sequences were obtained from blood. The source is a woman between 50 and 59 years old with Graves' hyperthyroidism. Each CDR3 is given without its conserved first and last residue. The D gene is left open where the match is weak.

>12|-|TRBJ2-2|TRBV4-1
ASSQEQWPGELF
>17|TRBD2|TRBJ2-7|TRBV7-2
ASSLGFRVTSGSSYEQY
>13|-|TRBJ2-3|TRBV7-9
ASSLGGRPGDTQY
>13|-|TRBJ1-3|TRBV30
AWSSTLNSGNTIY
>14|-|TRBJ1-1|TRBV15
ATSRPPGQGGTEAF
>12|-|TRBJ2-7|TRBV28
ASSLPPPLGKQY
>14|-|-|TRBV6-1
ASSEASGYSNQPQY
>14|TRBD2|TRBJ2-3|TRBV28
ASSLSGLAGTDTQY
>13|-|TRBJ2-5|TRBV3-1
ASSQEGTVGETQY
>10|-|TRBJ2-1|TRBV11-1
ASSFTGNEQF
>12|-|TRBJ1-2|TRBV6-5
ASSSNSANYGCT
>12|-|TRBJ1-1|TRBV3-1
ASSQLQGGTEAF
>11|-|TRBJ1-1|TRBV28
ASSSGIDTEAF
>11|-|TRBJ2-4|TRBV12-3/TRBV12-4
ASSQASKNIQY
>14|-|TRBJ1-3|TRBV4-1
ASSQGRTSSGNTIY
>12|TRBD1|TRBJ1-4|TRBV7-9
ASSSGQSNEKLF
>11|-|TRBJ2-5|TRBV2
ASQPAYAETQY
>13|TRBD1|TRBJ1-2|TRBV12-3/TRBV12-4
ASSLEQGINYGYT
>14|-|TRBJ2-3|TRBV4-2
ASSPSVDLRGDTQY
>14|TRBD2|TRBJ2-3|TRBV5-1
ASSLYLAANGDTQY
>16|TRBD1|TRBJ2-1|TRBV28
ASSLGFDGTGRHNEQF
>12|-|TRBJ2-7|TRBV11-2
ASSFSSGLYEQY
>14|-|TRBJ2-2|TRBV6-1
ASSEQVLANTGELF
>12|TRBD1|TRBJ1-2|TRBV7-9
ASSLVNRGSGYT
>9|-|TRBJ1-1|TRBV6-5
ASSYRREAF
>9|-|TRBJ2-4|TRBV6-1
ASSELGIQY
>13|-|TRBJ1-6|TRBV30
AWRDESSYNSPLH
>15|-|TRBJ2-2|TRBV20-1
SARVGDRLANTGELF
>11|-|TRBJ2-3|TRBV19
ASSTDSTDTQY
>11|-|TRBJ1-1|TRBV6-1
ASSERGGTEAF
>12|TRBD2|TRBJ2-7|TRBV10-3
AISDGTRGYEQY
>10|-|TRBJ2-5|TRBV19
ASSMEGETQY
>12|TRBD1|TRBJ1-4|TRBV11-1
ASSKDRVDEKLF
>12|TRBD1|TRBJ2-7|TRBV27
ASTPGGLTNEQY
>8|-|TRBJ2-1|TRBV30
ASSLGEQF
>13|-|TRBJ2-3|TRBV19
ASSIGRGHTDTQY
>13|TRBD1|TRBJ2-2|TRBV25-1
ATQKQGPEWGELF
>11|-|TRBJ2-5|TRBV5-6
ASSLSSRETQY
>15|-|TRBJ2-2|TRBV2
ASSERGAGERTGELF
>13|TRBD1|TRBJ2-2|TRBV30
AWDRGQIYTGELF
>15|-|TRBJ2-1|TRBV24-1
ATSDLAAGQNPHEQF
>14|-|TRBJ1-1|TRBV20-1
SAISSRGTRYTEAF
>13|TRBD1|TRBJ1-2|TRBV9
ASSVPGTATDGYT
>13|TRBD2|TRBJ2-3|TRBV29-1
SVEGGLAGTDTQY
>11|-|TRBJ1-1|TRBV6-1
ASSRVENTEAF
>13|-|TRBJ2-1|TRBV6-1
ASSELGPLADEQF
>15|TRBD1|TRBJ2-7|TRBV19
ASSSRPPGQGVYEQY
>16|-|TRBJ1-1|TRBV28
ASSLFWTRTDQNTEAF
>14|TRBD2|TRBJ2-3|TRBV6-2/TRBV6-3
ASSPPTSGRSDTQY
>14|TRBD1|TRBJ2-5|TRBV20-1
SAEPTDRGTQETQY
>15|TRBD2|TRBJ2-5|TRBV12-5
ASGSTSTSGSGETQY
>12|-|TRBJ1-6|TRBV12-3/TRBV12-4
ASSLRSEYSPLH
>13|-|TRBJ1-1|TRBV18
ASSPMVGAHTEAF
>13|-|TRBJ1-2|TRBV6-1
ASSLGRTVNYGYT
>11|TRBD2|TRBJ2-1|TRBV28
ASSTGGQNEQF
>13|TRBD2|TRBJ2-1|TRBV12-3/TRBV12-4
ASIHRRGGINEQF